This T cell receptor (beta chain) was profiled in a study of shared clonotypes between healthy human individuals. Study at large: Three CD4 naive, three CD4 memory, two CD8 naive and one CD8 memory plate were used per donor.

Using immunoSEQ multiplex PCR, the repertoire was profiled, and TCRdb retains in-frame clones only, with some absent. The table has millions of clones, 90% to 95% seen once. Study observations and caveats: The donor pool, a small one, limited the genetic and exposure-history diversity represented. Naive subsets, compared against memory subsets, generally had larger estimated richness values.

Remarks on this clone: The antigen remains undetermined.

Naive CD4+ cells were CD45RA-selected; the remaining cells were memory. Germline CDR1 reads MDHEN; CDR2 reads SYDVKM. The CDR3 loop spans 15 amino acids. V lost 5 bases, J lost 6 bases, and 16 bases lay in between. Input material: naive CD4+ T cells sorted from blood. Subset indicated: CD45RA+ positively selected. This rearrangement joins TRBV28 to TRBJ2-2; possible D gene TRBD2, 5 bases. The receptor was isolated from a man aged 18 to 30 in good health. CDR3 sequence (DNA): TGTGCCAGCAGTCTACTGACTATTCCGGCCGGGGAGCTGTTTTTT. Encoded protein: CASSLLTIPAGELFF. The full variable domain, completed using reference TRBV28 and TRBJ2-2, is DVKVTQSSRYLVKRTGEKVFLECVQDMDHENMFWYRQDPGLGLRLIYFSYDVKMKEKGDIPEGYSVSREKKERFSLILESASTNQTSMYLCASSLLTIPAGELFFGEGSRLTVL.